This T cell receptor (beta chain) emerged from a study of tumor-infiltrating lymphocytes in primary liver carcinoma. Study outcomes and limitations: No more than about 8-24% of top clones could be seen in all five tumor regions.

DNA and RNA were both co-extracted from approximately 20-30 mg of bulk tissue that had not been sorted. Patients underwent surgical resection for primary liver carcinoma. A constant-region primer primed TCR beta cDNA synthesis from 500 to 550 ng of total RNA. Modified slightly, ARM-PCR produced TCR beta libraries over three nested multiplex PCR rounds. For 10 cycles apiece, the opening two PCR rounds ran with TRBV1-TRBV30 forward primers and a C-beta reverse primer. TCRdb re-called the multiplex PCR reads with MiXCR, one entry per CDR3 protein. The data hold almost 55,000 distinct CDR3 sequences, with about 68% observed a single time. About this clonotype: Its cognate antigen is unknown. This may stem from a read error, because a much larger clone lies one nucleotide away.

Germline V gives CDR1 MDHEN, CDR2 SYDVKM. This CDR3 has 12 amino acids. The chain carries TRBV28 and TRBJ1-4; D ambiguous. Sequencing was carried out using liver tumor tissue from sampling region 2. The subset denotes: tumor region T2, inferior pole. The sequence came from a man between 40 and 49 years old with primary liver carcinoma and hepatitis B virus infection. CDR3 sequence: CASSLKREILFF. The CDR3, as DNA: TGTGCCAGCAGTTTGAAGCGTGAAATACTGTTTTTT.